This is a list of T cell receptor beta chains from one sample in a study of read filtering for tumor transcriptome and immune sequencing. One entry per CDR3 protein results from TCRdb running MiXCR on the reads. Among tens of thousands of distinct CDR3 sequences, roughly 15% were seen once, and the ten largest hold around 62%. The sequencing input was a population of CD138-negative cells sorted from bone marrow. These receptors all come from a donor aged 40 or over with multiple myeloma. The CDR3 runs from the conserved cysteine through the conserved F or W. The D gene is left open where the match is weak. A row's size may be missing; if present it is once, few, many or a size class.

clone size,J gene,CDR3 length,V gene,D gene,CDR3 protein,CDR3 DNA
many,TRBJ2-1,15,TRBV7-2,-,CASSLVWGSGNEQFF,TGTGCCAGCAGCTTAGTTTGGGGGAGTGGAAATGAGCAGTTCTTC
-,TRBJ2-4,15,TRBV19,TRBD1,CASTRQGARSDIQYF,TGTGCCAGTACTCGACAGGGGGCAAGGAGTGACATTCAGTACTTC
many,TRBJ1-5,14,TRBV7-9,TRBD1,CASSLDQGAQPQHF,TGTGCCAGCAGCTTAGATCAGGGGGCGCAGCCCCAGCATTTT
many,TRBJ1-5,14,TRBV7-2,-,CASSPLWSNQPQHF,TGTGCCAGCAGCCCACTATGGAGCAATCAGCCCCAGCATTTT
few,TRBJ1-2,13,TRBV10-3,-,CAISEIWTSGYTF,TGTGCCATCAGTGAGATATGGACAAGTGGCTACACCTTC
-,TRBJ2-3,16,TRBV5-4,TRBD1,CASSSMTGLGTDTQYF,TGTGCCAGCAGCTCTATGACAGGGCTAGGCACAGATACGCAGTATTTT
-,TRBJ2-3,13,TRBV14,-,CASSQVGADTQYF,TGTGCCAGCAGCCAAGTGGGGGCAGATACGCAGTATTTT
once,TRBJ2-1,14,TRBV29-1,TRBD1,CSVLVRGKGNEQFF,TGCAGCGTTTTGGTCAGGGGGAAAGGCAATGAGCAGTTCTTC
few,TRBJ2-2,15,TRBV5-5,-,CASSLTDANTGELFF,TGTGCCAGCAGCTTGACAGACGCGAACACCGGGGAGCTGTTTTTT
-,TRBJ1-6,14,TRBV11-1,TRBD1,CASSPDRGSSPLHF,TGTGCCAGCAGCCCGGACAGGGGGAGTTCACCCCTCCACTTT
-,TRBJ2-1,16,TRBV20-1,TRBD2,CSARDGRTSGYNEQFF,TGCAGTGCTAGAGATGGTAGGACTAGCGGATACAATGAGCAGTTCTTC
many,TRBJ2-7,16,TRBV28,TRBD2,CASRPGLAGGGHEQYF,TGTGCCAGCAGGCCTGGACTAGCGGGAGGGGGCCACGAGCAGTACTTC
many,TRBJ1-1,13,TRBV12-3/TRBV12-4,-,CASSLPPGTEAFF,TGTGCCAGCAGTCTCCCCCCCGGCACTGAAGCTTTCTTT
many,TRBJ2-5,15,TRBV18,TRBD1,CASSRDSGAQETQYF,TGTGCCAGCTCACGGGACAGTGGGGCCCAAGAGACCCAGTACTTC
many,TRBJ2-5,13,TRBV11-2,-,CASSLDGEETQYF,TGTGCCAGCAGCTTAGATGGGGAAGAGACCCAGTACTTC
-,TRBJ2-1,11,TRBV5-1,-,CASSLVSEQFF,TGCGCCAGCAGCTTGGTGAGTGAGCAGTTCTTC
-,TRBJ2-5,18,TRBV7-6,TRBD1,CASSLARDRGAIQETQYF,TGTGCCAGCAGCTTAGCCCGGGACAGGGGTGCGATACAAGAGACCCAGTACTTC
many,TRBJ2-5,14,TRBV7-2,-,CASSLAGPGETQYF,TGTGCCAGCAGCTTAGCGGGTCCTGGGGAGACCCAGTACTTC
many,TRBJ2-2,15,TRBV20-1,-,CSAKVRRENTGELFF,TGCAGTGCTAAGGTGCGGCGGGAGAACACCGGGGAGCTGTTTTTT
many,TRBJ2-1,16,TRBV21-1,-,CASSKMGNLRYNEQFF,TGTGCCAGCAGCAAAATGGGTAACCTTCGCTACAATGAGCAGTTCTTC
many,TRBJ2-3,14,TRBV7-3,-,CASSLMPSGDTQYF,TGTGCCAGCAGCTTAATGCCTAGTGGGGATACGCAGTATTTT
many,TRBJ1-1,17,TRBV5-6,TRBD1,CASSGGQGAFLYTEAFF,TGTGCCAGCAGCGGAGGACAGGGGGCCTTTCTTTACACTGAAGCTTTCTTT
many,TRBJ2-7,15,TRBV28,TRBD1,CASSHRQGARHEQYF,TGTGCCAGCAGTCACAGACAGGGGGCGAGACACGAGCAGTACTTC
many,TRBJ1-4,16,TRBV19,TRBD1,CASSTSSGTGSEKLFF,TGTGCCAGTAGTACCAGCAGCGGGACAGGGAGCGAAAAACTGTTTTTT
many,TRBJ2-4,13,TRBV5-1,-,CASSLPVKNIQYF,TGCGCCAGCAGCTTACCTGTCAAAAACATTCAGTACTTC
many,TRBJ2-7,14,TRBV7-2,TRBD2,CASSRGGDSYEQYF,TGTGCCAGCAGCCGCGGGGGGGACTCCTACGAGCAGTACTTC
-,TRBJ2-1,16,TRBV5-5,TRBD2,CASSLVSSGNYNEQFF,TGTGCCAGCAGCTTGGTGTCTAGCGGAAATTACAATGAGCAGTTCTTC
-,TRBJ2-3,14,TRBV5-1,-,CASSTDKGTDTQYF,TGCGCCAGCAGCACGGACAAGGGCACAGATACGCAGTATTTT
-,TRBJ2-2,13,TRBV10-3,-,CAISGLNTGELFF,TGTGCCATCAGTGGGTTGAACACCGGGGAGCTGTTTTTT
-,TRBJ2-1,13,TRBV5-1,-,CASSSTGDNEQSF,TGCGCCAGCAGTTCCACGGGGGACAATGAGCAGTCCTTC
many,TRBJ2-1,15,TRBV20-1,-,CSARDDFRSYNEQFF,TGCAGTGCTAGAGATGACTTCCGCTCCTACAATGAGCAGTTCTTC
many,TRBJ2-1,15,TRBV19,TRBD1,CASSFDRDSYNEQFF,TGTGCCAGTAGTTTCGACAGGGACTCCTACAATGAGCAGTTCTTC
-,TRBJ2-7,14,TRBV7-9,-,CVSSLGGLAPEQYF,TGTGTCAGCAGCTTAGGTGGCTTGGCCCCCGAGCAGTACTTC
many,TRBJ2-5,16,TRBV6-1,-,CASSEHWGRGQETQYF,TGTGCCAGCAGTGAACATTGGGGCAGGGGCCAAGAGACCCAGTACTTC
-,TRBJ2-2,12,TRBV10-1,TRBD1,CANGTGGGELFF,TGCGCCAACGGGACAGGGGGCGGGGAGCTGTTTTTT
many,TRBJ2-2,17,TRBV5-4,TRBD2,CASSRSRGLDNSGELFF,TGTGCCAGCAGCCGTAGCCGGGGACTAGACAACTCCGGGGAGCTGTTTTTT
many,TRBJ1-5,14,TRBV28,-,CASRITGSNQPQHF,TGTGCCAGCAGGATAACAGGGAGCAATCAGCCCCAGCATTTT
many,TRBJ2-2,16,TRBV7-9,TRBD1,CASSSDRDRAAGELFF,TGTGCCAGCAGCTCTGACCGGGACAGGGCCGCCGGGGAGCTGTTTTTT
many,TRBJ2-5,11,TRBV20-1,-,CSVERGKTQYF,TGCAGTGTGGAAAGGGGGAAGACCCAGTACTTC
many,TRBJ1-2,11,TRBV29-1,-,CSVEGAVGYTF,TGCAGCGTTGAGGGGGCGGTTGGCTACACCTTC
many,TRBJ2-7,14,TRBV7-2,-,CASSPGSVYREQYF,TGTGCCAGCAGCCCAGGATCAGTCTATCGCGAGCAGTACTTC